This T cell receptor beta chain was sequenced for a study of Graves' ophthalmopathy and Graves' hyperthyroidism. V was shortened by 4 bases and J by 0 bases, with 10 bases between the two germline ends. Germline-derived CDR1 and CDR2 are SNHLY and FYNNEI. The CDR3 extends over 15 amino acids. The PBMCs originated from roughly 10 ml of fresh peripheral blood. This clonotype was detected ten times or more. Its target is not known. Researchers took RNA transcripts and amplified TCR beta CDR3 regions from them. First-round RT-PCR with HTBI primers preceded a second-round multiplex PCR. Via MiXCR, TCRdb re-called the multiplex PCR reads, giving one row per CDR3 protein. The data show about 740,000 distinct CDR3 sequences, 40% seen once. Study observations and caveats: A model of 13 signatures distinguished ophthalmopathy from stable hyperthyroidism at approximately 88% sensitivity and roughly 82% specificity. At 60% to 71% sensitivity and 72.22% specificity, the model predicted progression of the ophthalmopathy.

The source of this sequence is an adult man with Graves' ophthalmopathy. The V gene is TRBV2, the J gene TRBJ1-3; no clear D. The material sequenced was peripheral blood. The CDR3 spells CASSGTSPSGNTIYF. CDR3 bases: TGTGCCAGCAGTGGCACATCTCCCTCTGGAAACACCATATATTTT.